The text below deals with one T cell receptor beta chain. V gave up 3 bases and J gave up 6 bases; unmatched junction bases: 10. Germline CDR1 is KGHSH and CDR2 is LQKENI. The CDR3 length is 15 residues. The time point is: sample taken at primary tumor resection. One entry per CDR3 protein, called by TCRdb with MiXCR from the 5' RACE reads. The sample holds some 37,000 distinct CDR3 sequences; around 7% are singletons and the top ten take over 25%. This sample was included in a study of spatial heterogeneity in lung cancer. Study as a whole: The average appearance count of each unique TCR and UMI combination in raw reads was more than 9.5.

The TCR was taken from a male donor with early-stage non-small cell lung cancer. This material consisted of PBMCs, taken at surgery. The rearrangement links TRBV18 to TRBJ1-1; the match to TRBD1 covers 7 bases. The CDR3 coding sequence is TGTGCCAGCTCACCGGTGACAGGGACCATCGCTGAAGCTTTCTTT. Protein: CASSPVTGTIAEAFF.